Listed below are T cell receptor beta chains from one sample, sequenced in a study of blood T cells in healthy people across ages. TCRdb redid the calling of the 5' RACE reads with MiXCR, one entry per CDR3 protein. The sample lists fewer than 1,200,000 distinct CDR3 sequences, approximately 25% seen once, with approximately 0.75% in the top ten. The same data also went into a second study, on T cells of mothers and their children.

Specimen: blood. The receptors were gathered from a girl aged 2 to 9 in good health. CDR3s include the opening cysteine and the closing phenylalanine or tryptophan. D genes are given only for firm matches. Expanded clones are given a class, and other clones once, few, many or no size at all.

d_call: .; v_call: TRBV5-4; j_call: TRBJ1-2; clone_size: .; cdr3_aa: CASSSESAAGPYGYTF; cdr3_nt: TGTGCCAGCAGCTCCGAAAGCGCCGCGGGCCCCTATGGCTACACCTTC
d_call: .; v_call: TRBV29-1; j_call: TRBJ1-2; clone_size: .; cdr3_aa: CSATKTEGYGYTF; cdr3_nt: TGCAGCGCTACGAAGACAGAGGGCTATGGCTACACCTTC
d_call: TRBD1; v_call: TRBV11-1; j_call: TRBJ2-5; clone_size: .; cdr3_aa: CASSFHRGVGETQYF; cdr3_nt: TGTGCCAGCAGTTTTCACAGGGGGGTCGGAGAGACCCAGTACTTC
d_call: .; v_call: TRBV15; j_call: TRBJ2-5; clone_size: many; cdr3_aa: CATSREGSLASETQYF; cdr3_nt: TGTGCCACCAGCAGAGAGGGATCCCTAGCGTCAGAGACCCAGTACTTC
d_call: .; v_call: TRBV6-2/TRBV6-3; j_call: TRBJ1-2; clone_size: .; cdr3_aa: CASSYSGTERAYGYTF; cdr3_nt: TGTGCCAGCAGTTACTCGGGGACGGAAAGAGCCTATGGCTACACCTTC
d_call: .; v_call: TRBV28; j_call: TRBJ2-5; clone_size: many; cdr3_aa: CASSFDRRQETQYF; cdr3_nt: TGTGCCAGCAGTTTCGACCGACGCCAAGAGACCCAGTACTTC
d_call: .; v_call: TRBV6-1; j_call: TRBJ1-5; clone_size: .; cdr3_aa: CASSERREQPQHF; cdr3_nt: TGTGCCAGCAGTGAAAGGCGGGAACAGCCCCAGCATTTT
d_call: .; v_call: TRBV4-1; j_call: TRBJ2-1; clone_size: .; cdr3_aa: CASSQDGRVQFF; cdr3_nt: TGCGCCAGCAGCCAAGATGGGCGGGTGCAGTTCTTC
d_call: TRBD2; v_call: TRBV3-1; j_call: TRBJ2-1; clone_size: few; cdr3_aa: CASSPRTYSGVYNEQFF; cdr3_nt: TGTGCCAGCAGTCCGAGGACATATAGCGGGGTTTACAATGAGCAGTTCTTC
d_call: .; v_call: TRBV29-1; j_call: TRBJ2-2; clone_size: .; cdr3_aa: CSVSSNTGELFF; cdr3_nt: TGCAGCGTCTCATCGAACACCGGGGAGCTGTTTTTT
d_call: .; v_call: TRBV7-3; j_call: TRBJ2-1; clone_size: .; cdr3_aa: CASSSLESSYNEQFF; cdr3_nt: TGTGCCAGCTCTTCTCTGGAGAGCTCCTACAATGAGCAGTTCTTC
d_call: .; v_call: TRBV7-9; j_call: TRBJ1-1; clone_size: .; cdr3_aa: CASSPSPGAFF; cdr3_nt: TGTGCCAGCAGCCCAAGCCCTGGGGCTTTCTTT
d_call: .; v_call: TRBV4-1; j_call: TRBJ1-2; clone_size: .; cdr3_aa: CASSQDKFGSGRGYGYTF; cdr3_nt: TGCGCCAGCAGCCAAGATAAGTTCGGGTCGGGCAGGGGTTATGGCTACACCTTC
d_call: .; v_call: TRBV7-2; j_call: TRBJ2-7; clone_size: few; cdr3_aa: CASSLTRALGYEQYF; cdr3_nt: TGTGCCAGCAGCTTAACTAGGGCCCTCGGGTACGAGCAGTACTTC
d_call: TRBD2; v_call: TRBV5-6; j_call: TRBJ2-3; clone_size: .; cdr3_aa: CASSLGTGGGLATQYF; cdr3_nt: TGTGCCAGCAGCTTGGGAACGGGGGGGGGCCTTGCTACGCAGTATTTT
d_call: TRBD2; v_call: TRBV28; j_call: TRBJ2-7; clone_size: few; cdr3_aa: CASSGLAGSSYEQYF; cdr3_nt: TGTGCCAGCTCTGGTCTAGCGGGAAGCTCCTACGAGCAGTACTTC
d_call: .; v_call: TRBV25-1; j_call: TRBJ1-2; clone_size: few; cdr3_aa: CASNPGGADGYTF; cdr3_nt: TGTGCCAGTAACCCGGGGGGCGCGGATGGCTACACCTTC
d_call: .; v_call: TRBV20-1; j_call: TRBJ1-2; clone_size: few; cdr3_aa: CSVGSNARIGNGYTF; cdr3_nt: TGCAGTGTTGGGTCGAACGCCCGCATCGGTAATGGCTACACCTTC
d_call: .; v_call: TRBV6-5; j_call: TRBJ2-2; clone_size: .; cdr3_aa: CASTAANTGELFF; cdr3_nt: TGTGCCAGCACAGCGGCCAACACCGGGGAGCTGTTTTTT
d_call: TRBD2; v_call: TRBV6-1; j_call: TRBJ2-2; clone_size: few; cdr3_aa: CASSEWGGGSAGELFF; cdr3_nt: TGTGCCAGCAGTGAATGGGGGGGTGGGAGCGCCGGGGAGCTGTTTTTT
d_call: .; v_call: TRBV20-1; j_call: TRBJ2-1; clone_size: .; cdr3_aa: CSARDTYMEGYNEQFF; cdr3_nt: TGCAGTGCTAGAGATACCTACATGGAAGGCTACAATGAGCAGTTCTTC
d_call: .; v_call: TRBV6-2/TRBV6-3; j_call: TRBJ1-5; clone_size: many; cdr3_aa: CASSSFFRVGSNQPQHF; cdr3_nt: TGTGCCAGCAGTTCTTTCTTCAGGGTTGGTAGCAATCAGCCCCAGCATTTT
d_call: .; v_call: TRBV2; j_call: TRBJ1-4; clone_size: few; cdr3_aa: CASTSSADLNEKLFF; cdr3_nt: TGTGCCAGCACAAGTTCGGCAGACCTAAATGAAAAACTGTTTTTT
d_call: .; v_call: TRBV6-5; j_call: TRBJ2-1; clone_size: few; cdr3_aa: CASGLGGYYNEQFF; cdr3_nt: TGTGCCAGTGGGCTAGGGGGGTATTACAATGAGCAGTTCTTC
d_call: TRBD1; v_call: TRBV24-1; j_call: TRBJ2-4; clone_size: .; cdr3_aa: CATSDGQGAKNIQYF; cdr3_nt: TGTGCCACCAGTGACGGACAGGGAGCCAAAAACATTCAGTACTTC
d_call: .; v_call: TRBV7-2; j_call: TRBJ1-2; clone_size: .; cdr3_aa: CASRAAGFYGYTF; cdr3_nt: TGTGCCAGCCGGGCAGCGGGATTCTATGGCTACACCTTC
d_call: .; v_call: TRBV7-2; j_call: TRBJ2-6; clone_size: .; cdr3_aa: CASSQDAGTRFSGANVLTF; cdr3_nt: TGTGCCAGCAGCCAAGACGCCGGGACGAGATTCTCTGGGGCCAACGTCCTGACTTTC
d_call: .; v_call: TRBV5-1; j_call: TRBJ2-5; clone_size: .; cdr3_aa: CASSLVRGPETQYF; cdr3_nt: TGCGCCAGCAGCTTGGTACGGGGTCCGGAGACCCAGTACTTC
d_call: .; v_call: TRBV6-1; j_call: TRBJ1-2; clone_size: few; cdr3_aa: CASRGPQGSRGYTF; cdr3_nt: TGTGCCAGCAGGGGCCCACAGGGATCGAGGGGCTACACCTTC
d_call: .; v_call: TRBV29-1; j_call: TRBJ1-1; clone_size: .; cdr3_aa: CSARLMNTEAFF; cdr3_nt: TGCAGCGCTCGCCTTATGAACACTGAAGCTTTCTTT
d_call: .; v_call: TRBV3-1; j_call: TRBJ1-4; clone_size: few; cdr3_aa: CASSYKSNEKLFF; cdr3_nt: TGTGCCAGCAGCTATAAGTCTAATGAAAAACTGTTTTTT
d_call: .; v_call: TRBV25-1; j_call: TRBJ2-3; clone_size: .; cdr3_aa: CASSEHFSLSTDTQYF; cdr3_nt: TGTGCCAGCAGTGAGCACTTCTCTCTGAGCACAGATACGCAGTATTTT
d_call: .; v_call: TRBV29-1; j_call: TRBJ1-1; clone_size: few; cdr3_aa: CSVGEDWRTEAFF; cdr3_nt: TGCAGCGTCGGCGAGGATTGGAGGACTGAAGCTTTCTTT
d_call: .; v_call: TRBV9; j_call: TRBJ2-7; clone_size: .; cdr3_aa: CASNPGGGSYEQYF; cdr3_nt: TGTGCCAGCAACCCAGGGGGGGGAAGCTACGAGCAGTACTTC
d_call: TRBD1; v_call: TRBV10-1; j_call: TRBJ2-1; clone_size: .; cdr3_aa: CASSEKTGQWMQFF; cdr3_nt: TGCGCCAGCAGTGAGAAAACGGGACAGTGGATGCAGTTCTTC
d_call: .; v_call: TRBV24-1; j_call: TRBJ2-5; clone_size: .; cdr3_aa: CATSEGETQYF; cdr3_nt: TGTGCCACCAGTGAGGGAGAGACCCAGTACTTC
d_call: TRBD2; v_call: TRBV27; j_call: TRBJ2-7; clone_size: .; cdr3_aa: CASSRPAGASEQYF; cdr3_nt: TGTGCCAGCAGCCGACCTGCGGGAGCCAGCGAGCAGTACTTC
d_call: TRBD1; v_call: TRBV6-6; j_call: TRBJ2-7; clone_size: few; cdr3_aa: CASNLPGGEQYF; cdr3_nt: TGTGCCAGCAACCTACCAGGGGGCGAGCAGTACTTC
d_call: .; v_call: TRBV20-1; j_call: TRBJ1-1; clone_size: few; cdr3_aa: CSARDTRGANFAEAFF; cdr3_nt: TGCAGTGCTAGAGATACCAGGGGCGCGAACTTTGCTGAAGCTTTCTTT
d_call: .; v_call: TRBV20-1; j_call: TRBJ1-2; clone_size: .; cdr3_aa: CSARDYLYGYTF; cdr3_nt: TGCAGTGCTAGAGATTATCTTTATGGCTACACCTTC
d_call: .; v_call: TRBV7-3; j_call: TRBJ2-3; clone_size: .; cdr3_aa: CASSLTGTSPDTQYF; cdr3_nt: TGTGCCAGCAGCTTAACCGGGACATCCCCAGATACGCAGTATTTT
d_call: TRBD2; v_call: TRBV29-1; j_call: TRBJ2-3; clone_size: .; cdr3_aa: CSVDSGGTDTQYF; cdr3_nt: TGCAGCGTTGATAGCGGGGGCACAGATACGCAGTATTTT
d_call: .; v_call: TRBV5-1; j_call: TRBJ2-3; clone_size: few; cdr3_aa: CASSWGTSREDTQYF; cdr3_nt: TGCGCCAGCAGCTGGGGGACTTCCCGTGAGGATACGCAGTATTTT
d_call: .; v_call: TRBV29-1; j_call: TRBJ1-1; clone_size: .; cdr3_aa: CSAKTLMNTEAFF; cdr3_nt: TGCAGCGCCAAGACCCTCATGAACACTGAAGCTTTCTTT
d_call: .; v_call: TRBV27; j_call: TRBJ2-3; clone_size: .; cdr3_aa: CASSLGPGSHTDTQYF; cdr3_nt: TGTGCCAGCAGTTTAGGGCCGGGCTCTCATACAGATACGCAGTATTTT
d_call: .; v_call: TRBV5-1; j_call: TRBJ2-2; clone_size: .; cdr3_aa: CASSSDRIKNTGELFF; cdr3_nt: TGCGCCAGCAGCTCCGACAGAATCAAGAACACCGGGGAGCTGTTTTTT
d_call: .; v_call: TRBV7-6; j_call: TRBJ2-5; clone_size: .; cdr3_aa: CASSLYGMETQYF; cdr3_nt: TGTGCCAGCAGCTTATACGGGATGGAGACCCAGTACTTC
d_call: TRBD1; v_call: TRBV3-1; j_call: TRBJ2-7; clone_size: .; cdr3_aa: CASSQDGKTGASHEQYF; cdr3_nt: TGTGCCAGCAGCCAAGATGGAAAGACAGGGGCATCCCACGAGCAGTACTTC
d_call: .; v_call: TRBV7-9; j_call: TRBJ2-7; clone_size: once; cdr3_aa: CASSLGRTFGSYEQYF; cdr3_nt: TGTGCCAGCAGCTTGGGCAGAACGTTCGGCTCCTACGAGCAGTACTTC
d_call: .; v_call: TRBV10-3; j_call: TRBJ2-1; clone_size: .; cdr3_aa: CAISGKGNNEQFF; cdr3_nt: TGTGCCATCAGTGGTAAGGGAAACAATGAGCAGTTCTTC
d_call: .; v_call: TRBV9; j_call: TRBJ2-7; clone_size: .; cdr3_aa: CASSEGGDYYEQYF; cdr3_nt: TGTGCCAGCAGCGAGGGAGGTGACTACTACGAGCAGTACTTC
d_call: .; v_call: TRBV28; j_call: TRBJ2-5; clone_size: many; cdr3_aa: CASSFSGARETQYF; cdr3_nt: TGTGCCAGCAGTTTTTCAGGGGCGAGAGAGACCCAGTACTTC
d_call: TRBD2; v_call: TRBV5-1; j_call: TRBJ2-1; clone_size: few; cdr3_aa: CASSLEGGRYNEQFF; cdr3_nt: TGCGCCAGCAGCTTGGAAGGCGGGAGGTACAATGAGCAGTTCTTC
d_call: .; v_call: TRBV20-1; j_call: TRBJ2-1; clone_size: .; cdr3_aa: CSADAPPDNSYNEQFF; cdr3_nt: TGCAGTGCCGACGCCCCACCCGACAACTCCTACAATGAGCAGTTCTTC